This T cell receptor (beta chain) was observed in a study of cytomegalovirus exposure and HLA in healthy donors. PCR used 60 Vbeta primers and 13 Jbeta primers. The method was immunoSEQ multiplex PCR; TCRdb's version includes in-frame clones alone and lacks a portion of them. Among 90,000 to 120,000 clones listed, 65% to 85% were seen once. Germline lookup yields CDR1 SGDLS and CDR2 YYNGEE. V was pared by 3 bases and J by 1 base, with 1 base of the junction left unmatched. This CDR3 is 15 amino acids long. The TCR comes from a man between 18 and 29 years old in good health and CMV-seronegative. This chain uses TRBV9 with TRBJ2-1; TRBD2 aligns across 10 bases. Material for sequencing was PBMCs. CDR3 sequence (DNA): TGTGCCAGCAGCGCGGGACTAGCGTCCTACAATGAGCAGTTCTTC. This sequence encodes CASSAGLASYNEQFF.